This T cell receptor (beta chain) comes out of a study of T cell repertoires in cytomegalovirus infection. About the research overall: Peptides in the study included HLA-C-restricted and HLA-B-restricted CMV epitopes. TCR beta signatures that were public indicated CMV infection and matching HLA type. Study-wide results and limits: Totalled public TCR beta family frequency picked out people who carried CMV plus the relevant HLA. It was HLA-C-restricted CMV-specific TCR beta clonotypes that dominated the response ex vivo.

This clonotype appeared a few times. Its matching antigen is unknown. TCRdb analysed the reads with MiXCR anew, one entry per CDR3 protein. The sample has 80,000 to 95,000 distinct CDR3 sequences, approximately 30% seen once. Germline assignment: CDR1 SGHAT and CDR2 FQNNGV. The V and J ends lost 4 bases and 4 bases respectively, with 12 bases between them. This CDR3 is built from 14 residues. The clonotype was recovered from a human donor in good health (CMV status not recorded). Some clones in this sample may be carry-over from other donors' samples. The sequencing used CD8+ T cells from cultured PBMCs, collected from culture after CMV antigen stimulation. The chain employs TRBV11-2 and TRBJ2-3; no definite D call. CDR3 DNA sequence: TGTGCCAGCAGCTCCTCGGGCTGGGCAGATACGCAGTATTTT. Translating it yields CASSSSGWADTQYF.